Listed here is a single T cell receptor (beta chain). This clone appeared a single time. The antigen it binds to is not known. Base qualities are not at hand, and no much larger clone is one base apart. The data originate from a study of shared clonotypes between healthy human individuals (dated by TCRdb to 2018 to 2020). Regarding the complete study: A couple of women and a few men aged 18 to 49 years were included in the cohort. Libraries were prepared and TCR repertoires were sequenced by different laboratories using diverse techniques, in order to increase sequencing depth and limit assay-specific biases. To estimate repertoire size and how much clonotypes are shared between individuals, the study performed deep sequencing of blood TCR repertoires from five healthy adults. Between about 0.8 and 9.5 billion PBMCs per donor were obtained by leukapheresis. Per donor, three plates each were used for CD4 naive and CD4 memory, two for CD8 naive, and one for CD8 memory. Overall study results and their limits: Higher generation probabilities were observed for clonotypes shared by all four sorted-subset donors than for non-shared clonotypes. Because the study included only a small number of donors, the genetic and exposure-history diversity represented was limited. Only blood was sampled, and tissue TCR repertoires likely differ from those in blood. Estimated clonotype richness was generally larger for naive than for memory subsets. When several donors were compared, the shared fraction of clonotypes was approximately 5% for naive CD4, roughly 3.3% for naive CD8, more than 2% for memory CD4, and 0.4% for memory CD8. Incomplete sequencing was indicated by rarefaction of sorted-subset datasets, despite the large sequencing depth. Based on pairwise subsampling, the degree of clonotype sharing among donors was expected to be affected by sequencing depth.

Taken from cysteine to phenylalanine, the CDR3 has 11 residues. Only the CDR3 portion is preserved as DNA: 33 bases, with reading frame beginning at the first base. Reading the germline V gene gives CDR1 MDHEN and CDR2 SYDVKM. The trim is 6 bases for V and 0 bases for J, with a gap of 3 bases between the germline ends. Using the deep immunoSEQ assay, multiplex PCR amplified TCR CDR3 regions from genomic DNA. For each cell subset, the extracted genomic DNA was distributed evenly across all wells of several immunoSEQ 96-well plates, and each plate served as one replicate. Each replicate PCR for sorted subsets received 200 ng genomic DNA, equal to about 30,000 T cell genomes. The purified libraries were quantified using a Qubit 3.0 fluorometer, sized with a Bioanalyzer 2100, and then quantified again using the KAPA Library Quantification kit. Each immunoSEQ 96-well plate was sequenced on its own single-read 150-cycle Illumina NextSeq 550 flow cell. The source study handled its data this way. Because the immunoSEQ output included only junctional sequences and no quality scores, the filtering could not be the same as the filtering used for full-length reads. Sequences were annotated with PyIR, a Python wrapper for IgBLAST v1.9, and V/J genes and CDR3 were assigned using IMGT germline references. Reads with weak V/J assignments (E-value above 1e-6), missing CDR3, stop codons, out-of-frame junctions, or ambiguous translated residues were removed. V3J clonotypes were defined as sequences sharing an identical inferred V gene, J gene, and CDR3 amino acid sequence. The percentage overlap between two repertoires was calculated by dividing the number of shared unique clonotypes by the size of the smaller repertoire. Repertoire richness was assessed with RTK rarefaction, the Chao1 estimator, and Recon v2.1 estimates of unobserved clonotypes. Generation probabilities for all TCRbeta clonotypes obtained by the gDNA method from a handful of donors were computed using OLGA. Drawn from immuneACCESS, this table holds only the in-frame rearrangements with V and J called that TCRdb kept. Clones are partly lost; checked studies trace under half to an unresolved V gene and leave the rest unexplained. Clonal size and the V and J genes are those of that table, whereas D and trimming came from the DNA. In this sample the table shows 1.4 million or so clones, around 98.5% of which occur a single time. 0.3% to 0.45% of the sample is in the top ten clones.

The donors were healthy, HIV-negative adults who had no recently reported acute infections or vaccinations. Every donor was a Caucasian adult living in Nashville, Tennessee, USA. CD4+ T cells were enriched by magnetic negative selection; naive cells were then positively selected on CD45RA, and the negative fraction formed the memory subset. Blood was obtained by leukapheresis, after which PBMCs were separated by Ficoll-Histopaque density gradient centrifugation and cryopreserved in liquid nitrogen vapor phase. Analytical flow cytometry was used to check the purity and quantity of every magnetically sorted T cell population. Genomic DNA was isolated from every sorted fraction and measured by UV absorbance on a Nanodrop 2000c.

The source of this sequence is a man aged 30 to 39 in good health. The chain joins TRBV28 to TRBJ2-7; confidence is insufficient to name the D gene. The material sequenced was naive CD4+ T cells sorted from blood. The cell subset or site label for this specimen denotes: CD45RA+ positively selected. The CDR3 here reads CASRRSYEQYF. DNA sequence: TGTGCCAGCAGACGCTCCTACGAGCAGTACTTC.